This T cell receptor beta chain was captured by sequencing in a study of shared clonotypes between healthy human individuals. The assay was carried out at the deep level. When replicate PCRs were run on unsorted PBMC, they used approximately 300 ng DNA, about 27,000 T cell genomes. Authors' processing steps: Filtering differed because ImmunoSEQ produced junction-only sequences that carried no quality scores. Profiled with immunoSEQ multiplex PCR; TCRdb holds only in-frame clones, not every one. V, J and clone size are taken as reported in that table, and D and trimming were inferred from the DNA itself. This sample carries approximately 510,000 clones, 70% to 80% of them seen once, and the ten largest clones take 10% to 15%. The CDR3 consists of 18 residues. V trimming: 0 bases; J trimming: 4 bases; junction bases outside the gene matches: 6. The germline V gene encodes CDR1 LGHNT and CDR2 FRNRAP.

The V gene is TRBV12-5, the J gene TRBJ2-2; 12 positions agree with TRBD2. The receptor was isolated from a woman aged 40-49 years in good health. Some clones in this sample may be carry-over from other donors' samples. The sequenced sample consisted of PBMCs. CDR3: CASGLVPLAGGRTGELFF. The CDR3, as DNA: TGTGCTAGTGGTTTGGTACCCCTAGCGGGAGGGCGCACCGGGGAGCTGTTTTTT. The full variable domain, its missing parts supplied by reference TRBV12-5 and TRBJ2-2, is DARVTQTPRHKVTEMGQEVTMRCQPILGHNTVFWYRQTMMQGLELLAYFRNRAPLDDSGMPKDRFSAEMPDATLATLKIQPSEPRDSAVYFCASGLVPLAGGRTGELFFGEGSRLTVL.